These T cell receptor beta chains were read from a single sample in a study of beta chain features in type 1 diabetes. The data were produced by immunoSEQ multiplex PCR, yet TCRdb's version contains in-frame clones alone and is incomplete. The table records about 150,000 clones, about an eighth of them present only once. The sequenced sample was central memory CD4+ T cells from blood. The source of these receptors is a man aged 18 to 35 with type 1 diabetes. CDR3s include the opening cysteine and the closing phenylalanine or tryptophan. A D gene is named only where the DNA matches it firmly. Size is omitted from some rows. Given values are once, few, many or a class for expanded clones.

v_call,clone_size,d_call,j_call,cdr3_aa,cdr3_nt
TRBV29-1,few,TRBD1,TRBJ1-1,CSVQTGGVGVTEAFF,TGCAGCGTTCAAACAGGGGGCGTAGGGGTCACTGAAGCTTTCTTT
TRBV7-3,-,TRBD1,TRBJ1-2,CASSLRATGIGYTF,TGTGCCAGCAGCTTAAGAGCGACAGGGATTGGCTACACCTTC
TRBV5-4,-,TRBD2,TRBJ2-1,CASSMGLAGANNEQFF,TGTGCCAGCAGCATGGGACTAGCGGGGGCAAACAATGAGCAGTTCTTC
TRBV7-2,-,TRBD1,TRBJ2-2,CASSRGTGSGELFF,TGTGCCAGCAGCAGGGGGACAGGGTCCGGGGAGCTGTTTTTT
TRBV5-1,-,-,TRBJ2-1,CASSLGHYNEQFF,TGCGCCAGCAGCTTGGGACACTACAATGAGCAGTTCTTC
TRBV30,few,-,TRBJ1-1,CAWRAGTVNTEAFF,TGTGCCTGGAGGGCCGGGACGGTGAACACTGAAGCTTTCTTT
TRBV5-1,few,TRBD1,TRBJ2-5,CASSPGQVGAQYF,TGCGCCAGCAGCCCCGGACAGGTTGGGGCCCAGTACTTC
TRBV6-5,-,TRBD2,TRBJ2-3,CASSRGTSGDTQYF,TGTGCCAGCAGCAGAGGGACTAGCGGGGATACGCAGTATTTT
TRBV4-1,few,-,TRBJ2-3,CASSPRGSGTTDTQYF,TGCGCCAGCAGCCCCCGGGGTAGCGGAACCACAGATACGCAGTATTTT
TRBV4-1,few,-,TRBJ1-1,CASSNRGRQNTEAFF,TGCGCCAGCAGCAATAGAGGCCGGCAGAACACTGAAGCTTTCTTT
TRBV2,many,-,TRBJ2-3,CASREASTDTQYF,TGTGCCAGCAGGGAGGCGAGCACAGATACGCAGTATTTT
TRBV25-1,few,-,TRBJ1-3,CASSEGGNTIYF,TGTGCCAGCAGTGAAGGGGGAAACACCATATATTTT
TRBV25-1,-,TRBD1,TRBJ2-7,CASNRGHSYEQYF,TGTGCCAGCAACAGGGGACACTCCTACGAGCAGTACTTC
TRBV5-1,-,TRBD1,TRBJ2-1,CASSSQTGDLLVF,TGCGCCAGCAGCTCCCAAACAGGGGACCTACTAGTCTTC
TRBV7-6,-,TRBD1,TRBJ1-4,CATSGQQNEKLFF,TGTGCCACCTCGGGACAGCAGAATGAAAAACTGTTTTTT
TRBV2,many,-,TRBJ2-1,CASSPGTYNEQFF,TGTGCCAGCAGCCCGGGGACCTACAATGAGCAGTTCTTC
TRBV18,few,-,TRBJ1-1,CASSPSRVDTEAFF,TGTGCCAGCTCACCATCCAGGGTAGACACTGAAGCTTTCTTT
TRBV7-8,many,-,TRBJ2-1,CASSPEGGGEQFF,TGTGCCAGCAGCCCAGAAGGGGGAGGTGAGCAGTTCTTC
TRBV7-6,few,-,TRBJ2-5,CASSLPGGEETQYF,TGTGCCAGCAGCCTCCCCGGGGGAGAAGAGACCCAGTACTTC
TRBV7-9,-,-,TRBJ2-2,CASSLGGVTGELFF,TGTGCCAGCAGCTTAGGCGGAGTTACCGGGGAGCTGTTTTTT
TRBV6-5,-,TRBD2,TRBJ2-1,CASRLSGGAYNEQFF,TGTGCCAGCAGACTGAGCGGGGGGGCTTACAATGAGCAGTTCTTC
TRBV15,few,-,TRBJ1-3,CATSRGGNTIYF,TGTGCCACCAGCAGAGGCGGAAACACCATATATTTT
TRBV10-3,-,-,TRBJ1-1,CAISETQNTEAFF,TGTGCCATCAGTGAAACCCAGAACACTGAAGCTTTCTTT
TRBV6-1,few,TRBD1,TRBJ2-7,CASSHPGTGEQYF,TGTGCCAGCAGTCACCCCGGGACAGGGGAGCAGTACTTC
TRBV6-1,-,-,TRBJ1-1,CATGGVGGTEAFF,TGTGCCACCGGAGGGGTAGGGGGCACTGAAGCTTTCTTT
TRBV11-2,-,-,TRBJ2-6,CASSFTGTGANVLTF,TGTGCCAGCAGCTTCACAGGGACTGGGGCCAACGTCCTGACTTTC
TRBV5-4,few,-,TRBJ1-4,CASSPAINEKLFF,TGTGCCAGCAGCCCCGCCATTAATGAAAAACTGTTTTTT
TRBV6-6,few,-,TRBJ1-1,CASSYTGNTEAFF,TGTGCCAGCAGTTACACGGGGAACACTGAAGCTTTCTTT
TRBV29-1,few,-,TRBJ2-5,CSPRLGQETQYF,TGCAGCCCGAGACTAGGACAAGAGACCCAGTACTTC
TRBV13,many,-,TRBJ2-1,CASSLGRDNEQFF,TGTGCCAGCAGCTTGGGCAGGGACAATGAGCAGTTCTTC
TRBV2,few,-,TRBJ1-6,CASSEAGSYNSPLHF,TGTGCCAGCAGTGAAGCAGGGTCCTATAATTCACCCCTCCACTTT
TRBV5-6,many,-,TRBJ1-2,CASSGPDGYTF,TGTGCCAGCAGCGGGCCCGATGGCTACACCTTC
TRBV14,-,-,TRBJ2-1,CASSQAPPTGMQFF,TGTGCCAGCAGCCAAGCCCCTCCTACAGGGATGCAGTTCTTC
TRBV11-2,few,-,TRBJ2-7,CASSLERTGNEQYF,TGTGCCAGCAGCTTGGAGAGAACAGGGAACGAGCAGTACTTC
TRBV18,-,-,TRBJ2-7,CASSQGTDEQYF,TGTGCCAGCTCACAGGGGACTGACGAGCAGTACTTC
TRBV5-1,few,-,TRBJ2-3,CASSLESSDTQYF,TGCGCCAGCAGCTTGGAATCCTCAGATACGCAGTATTTT
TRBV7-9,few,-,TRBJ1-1,CASSFEVGTEAFF,TGTGCCAGCAGTTTCGAGGTCGGCACTGAAGCTTTCTTT
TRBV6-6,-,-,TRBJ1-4,CAANRPPTNEKLFF,TGTGCCGCCAACCGTCCGCCAACTAATGAAAAACTGTTTTTT
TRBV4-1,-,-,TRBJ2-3,CASSADRQPAGTQYF,TGCGCCAGCAGCGCTGATAGACAACCCGCGGGTACGCAGTATTTT
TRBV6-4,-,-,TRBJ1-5,CASSDSNQQTSNQPQHF,TGTGCCAGCAGTGACTCGAACCAACAGACTAGCAATCAGCCCCAGCATTTT
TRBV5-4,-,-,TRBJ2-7,CASSLPRTYEQYF,TGTGCCAGCAGCCTTCCCAGGACCTACGAGCAGTACTTC
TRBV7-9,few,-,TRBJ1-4,CASSLTGNEKLFF,TGTGCCAGCAGCTTGACGGGTAATGAAAAACTGTTTTTT
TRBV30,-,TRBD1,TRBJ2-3,CAWGQGRIDTQYF,TGTGCCTGGGGACAGGGACGGATAGATACGCAGTATTTT
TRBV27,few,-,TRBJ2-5,CASRGMTEETQYF,TGTGCCAGCAGGGGGATGACGGAAGAGACCCAGTACTTC
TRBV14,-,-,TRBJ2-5,CASSVQETQYF,TGTGCCAGCAGCGTCCAAGAGACCCAGTACTTC
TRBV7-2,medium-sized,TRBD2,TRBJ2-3,CASSPRLAGSTDTQYF,TGTGCCAGCAGCCCAAGACTAGCGGGGAGCACAGATACGCAGTATTTT
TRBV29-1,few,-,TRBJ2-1,CSVGEHYNEQFF,TGCAGCGTAGGGGAGCACTACAATGAGCAGTTCTTC
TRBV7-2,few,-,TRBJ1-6,CASSLAPGGNSPLHF,TGTGCCAGCAGCTTAGCGCCAGGAGGAAATTCACCCCTCCACTTT
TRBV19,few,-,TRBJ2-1,CASRPGIYNEQFF,TGTGCCAGTAGACCCGGGATCTACAATGAGCAGTTCTTC
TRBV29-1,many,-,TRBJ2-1,CSVRRTDNEQFF,TGCAGCGTGCGCCGGACAGACAATGAGCAGTTCTTC
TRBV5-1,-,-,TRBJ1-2,CASSYGGGDRSYGYTF,TGCGCCAGCAGCTATGGGGGCGGGGACCGGAGCTATGGCTACACCTTC
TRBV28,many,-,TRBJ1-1,CASSRKLGTEAFF,TGTGCCAGCAGTCGAAAACTGGGGACTGAAGCTTTCTTT
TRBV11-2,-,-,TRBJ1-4,CASSLEQEHEKLFF,TGTGCCAGCAGCTTAGAACAGGAACATGAAAAACTGTTTTTT
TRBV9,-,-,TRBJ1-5,CASSVGWQGNQPQHF,TGTGCCAGCAGCGTAGGATGGCAGGGCAATCAGCCCCAGCATTTT
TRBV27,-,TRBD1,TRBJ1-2,CASSRASTGHGYTF,TGTGCCAGCAGTCGCGCCTCGACAGGGCATGGCTACACCTTC
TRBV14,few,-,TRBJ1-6,CASSLGGRNSPLHF,TGTGCCAGCAGCCTCGGGGGGCGAAATTCACCCCTCCACTTT
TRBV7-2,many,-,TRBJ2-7,CASRVDPSSYEQYF,TGTGCCAGCAGAGTCGACCCGAGCTCCTACGAGCAGTACTTC
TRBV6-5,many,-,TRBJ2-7,CASSLGGGGEQYF,TGTGCCAGCAGTCTGGGTGGGGGCGGCGAGCAGTACTTC